This TCR beta chain was sequenced for a study of CD8+CD57+ T cells in acquired aplastic anemia. Study background: CD4+ and CD8+ cells, once sorted, gave DNA averaging about 3 ug. Study results and caveats: Between patients and controls, about 31 CD8+ CDR3 sequences were found in common.

About this clonotype: Its antigen remains unidentified.

Trimming pared 5 bases from V and 2 bases from J, leaving 6 bases between. The CDR3 is 12 amino acids. Germline V lookup: CDR1 LNHDA, CDR2 SQIVND (reference sequence). Profiling that covered TCR beta VDJ and CDR3 relied on genomic DNA as its template. Each CDR3 protein gets one entry after TCRdb re-called the reads with MiXCR. The sample lists about 170,000 distinct CDR3 sequences, about 45% occurring once. Flow cytometry had shown expanded CD8+CD57+ cells in the patients chosen for sequencing. All participating patients were living with severe acquired aplastic anemia. No therapy had been given to the patients at the time of blood sampling.

This clonotype was sampled from a human donor with aplastic anemia. Sequenced sample: sorted CD4+, CD8+, or CD8+CD57+ T cells (not recorded which) from PBMCs. The gene calls are TRBV19 and TRBJ1-2; D remains unclear. This CDR3 reads CASSPNNYGYTF. As DNA, the CDR3 is TGTGCCAGTAGTCCGAACAACTATGGCTACACCTTC.